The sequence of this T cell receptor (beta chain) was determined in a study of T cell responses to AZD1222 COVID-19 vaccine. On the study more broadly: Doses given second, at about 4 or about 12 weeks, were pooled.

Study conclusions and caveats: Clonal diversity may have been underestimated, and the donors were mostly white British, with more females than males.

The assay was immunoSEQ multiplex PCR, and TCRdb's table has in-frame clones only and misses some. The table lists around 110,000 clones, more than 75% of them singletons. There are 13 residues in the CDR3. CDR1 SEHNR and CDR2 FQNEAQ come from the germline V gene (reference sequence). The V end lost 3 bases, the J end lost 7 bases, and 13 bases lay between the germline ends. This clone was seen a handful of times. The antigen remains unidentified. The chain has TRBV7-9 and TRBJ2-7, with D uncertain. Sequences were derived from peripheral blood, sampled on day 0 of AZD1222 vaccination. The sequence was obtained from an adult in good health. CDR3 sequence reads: CASSFSQWGEQYF. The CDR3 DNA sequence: TGTGCCAGCAGCTTCTCCCAGTGGGGAGAGCAGTACTTC.